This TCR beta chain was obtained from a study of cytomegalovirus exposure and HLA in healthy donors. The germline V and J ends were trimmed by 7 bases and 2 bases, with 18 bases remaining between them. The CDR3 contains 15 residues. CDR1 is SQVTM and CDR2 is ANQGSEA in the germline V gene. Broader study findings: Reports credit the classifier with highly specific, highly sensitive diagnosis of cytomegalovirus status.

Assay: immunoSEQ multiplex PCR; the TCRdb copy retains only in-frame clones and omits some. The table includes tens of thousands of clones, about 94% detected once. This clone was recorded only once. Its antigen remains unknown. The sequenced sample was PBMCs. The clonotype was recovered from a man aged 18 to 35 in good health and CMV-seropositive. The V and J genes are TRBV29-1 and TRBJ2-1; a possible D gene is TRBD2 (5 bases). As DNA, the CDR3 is TGCAGCGCGAGCCAGGCACCGGGGACCTACAATGAGCAGTTCTTC. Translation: CSASQAPGTYNEQFF.